Described below is a single T cell receptor (beta chain) sequence and its context. Antigen unknown. This record comes from a study of response to subunit inactivated influenza vaccine. From germline, CDR1 is KGHSH and CDR2 LQKENI. The V end lost 1 base, the J end lost 6 bases, and 16 bases lay between the germline ends. This CDR3 comprises 15 residues. General study points: The authors proposed limited new T cell recruitment per seasonal influenza vaccination.

TCRdb used MiXCR to reprocess the RT-PCR reads, holding one entry per CDR3 protein. The repertoire holds roughly 700,000 distinct CDR3 sequences, with 11% to 15% as singletons. Sample: PBMCs from blood, taken less than 15 days before vaccination. This chain uses TRBV18 with TRBJ2-7; the D gene is possibly TRBD1 (6 bases). The clonotype comes from a man between 45 and 60 years old who received an inactivated influenza vaccine. The CDR3: CASSPQLDSSSEQYF. DNA of the CDR3: TGTGCCAGCTCACCACAGTTGGACAGTTCGAGCGAGCAGTACTTC.